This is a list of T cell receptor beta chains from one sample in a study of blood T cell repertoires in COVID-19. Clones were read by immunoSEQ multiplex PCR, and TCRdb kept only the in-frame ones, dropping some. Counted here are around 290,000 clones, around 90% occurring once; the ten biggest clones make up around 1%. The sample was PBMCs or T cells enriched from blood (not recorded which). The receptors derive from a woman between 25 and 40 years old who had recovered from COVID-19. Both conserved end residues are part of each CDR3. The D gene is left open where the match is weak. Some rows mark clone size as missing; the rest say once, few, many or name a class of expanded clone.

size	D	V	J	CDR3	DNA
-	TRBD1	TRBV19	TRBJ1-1	CASTGTGRSEAFF	TGTGCCAGTACCGGGACAGGGAGGTCTGAAGCTTTCTTT
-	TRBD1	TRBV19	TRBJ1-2	CASGTDYGYTF	TGTGCCAGCGGGACAGACTATGGCTACACCTTC
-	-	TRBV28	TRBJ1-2	CAIQGGDDGYTF	TGTGCCATCCAGGGCGGGGACGATGGCTACACCTTC
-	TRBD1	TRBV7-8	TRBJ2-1	CASSQGQDNEQFF	TGTGCCAGCAGCCAGGGACAGGACAATGAGCAGTTCTTC
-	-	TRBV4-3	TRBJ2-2	CASSLYSANREPGELFF	TGCGCCAGCAGCCTATACTCAGCTAACAGGGAGCCCGGGGAGCTGTTTTTT
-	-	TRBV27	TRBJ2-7	CASSGASSYEQYF	TGTGCCAGCAGTGGGGCGAGCTCCTACGAGCAGTACTTC
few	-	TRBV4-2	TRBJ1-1	CASSQDPTGGRNTEAFF	TGTGCCAGCAGCCAAGATCCGACCGGGGGGCGGAACACTGAAGCTTTCTTT
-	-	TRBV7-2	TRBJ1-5	CASSSRTGDQPQHF	TGTGCCAGCAGCTCGCGCACGGGGGATCAGCCCCAGCATTTT
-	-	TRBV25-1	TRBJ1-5	CASGQSNQPQHF	TGTGCCAGCGGACAGTCGAATCAGCCCCAGCATTTT
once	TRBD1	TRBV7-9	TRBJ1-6	CASSPQGGHNSPLHF	TGTGCCAGCAGCCCCCAGGGGGGACATAATTCACCCCTCCACTTT
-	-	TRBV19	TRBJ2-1	CASSIAGTPNEQFF	TGTGCCAGTAGTATAGCGGGAACTCCCAATGAGCAGTTCTTC
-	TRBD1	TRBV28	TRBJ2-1	CASSLPLTGSNEQFF	TGTGCCAGCTCCCTTCCGTTGACAGGGTCCAATGAGCAGTTCTTC
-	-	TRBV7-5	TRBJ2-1	CVRSLASGGRQVWRNEQFF	TGTGTCAGAAGCTTAGCGAGCGGGGGACGACAAGTATGGCGCAATGAGCAGTTCTTC
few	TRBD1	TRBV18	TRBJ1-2	CASSPDRGDQGYGYTF	TGTGCCAGCTCACCGGACAGGGGGGACCAAGGGTATGGCTACACCTTC
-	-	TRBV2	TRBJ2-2	CASTGRGRRTGELFF	TGTGCCAGCACCGGCAGGGGAAGGCGCACCGGGGAGCTGTTTTTT
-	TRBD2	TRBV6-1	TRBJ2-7	CASSDRAGGPREQYF	TGTGCCAGCAGTGATCGGGCGGGGGGGCCGCGGGAGCAGTACTTC
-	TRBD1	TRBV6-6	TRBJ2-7	CASSYRGLTYEQYF	TGTGCCAGCAGTTACAGGGGGCTGACCTACGAGCAGTACTTC
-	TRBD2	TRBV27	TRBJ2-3	CASSLSGRAQDTQYF	TGTGCCAGCAGTTTAAGCGGGAGGGCCCAAGATACGCAGTATTTT
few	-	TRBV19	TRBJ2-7	CASSIDSGPFYEQYF	TGTGCCAGTAGTATAGATAGTGGGCCCTTCTACGAGCAGTACTTC
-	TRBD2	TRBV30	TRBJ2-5	CAWKARGGRETQYF	TGTGCCTGGAAAGCGAGAGGCGGGAGAGAGACCCAGTACTTC
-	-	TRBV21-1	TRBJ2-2	CASSNPPERRNTGELFF	TGTGCCAGCAGTAACCCGCCTGAGCGGAGAAACACCGGGGAGCTGTTTTTT